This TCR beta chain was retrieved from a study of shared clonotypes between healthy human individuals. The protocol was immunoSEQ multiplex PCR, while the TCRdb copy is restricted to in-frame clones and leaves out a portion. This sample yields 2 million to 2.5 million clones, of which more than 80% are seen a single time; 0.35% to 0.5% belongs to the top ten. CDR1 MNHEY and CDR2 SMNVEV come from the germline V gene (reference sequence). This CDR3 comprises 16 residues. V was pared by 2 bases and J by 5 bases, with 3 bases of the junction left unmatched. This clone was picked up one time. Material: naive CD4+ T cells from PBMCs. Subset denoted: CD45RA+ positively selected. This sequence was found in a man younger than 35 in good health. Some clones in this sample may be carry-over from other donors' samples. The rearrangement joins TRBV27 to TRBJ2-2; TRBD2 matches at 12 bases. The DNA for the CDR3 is TGTGCCAGCAGTTTAGGACTAGCGGGAAAGACCGGGGAGCTGTTTTTT. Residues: CASSLGLAGKTGELFF.